This T cell receptor beta chain was observed in a study of cytomegalovirus exposure and HLA in healthy donors. Study outcomes and limitations: In a later analysis, first-cohort TCR clusters were found to tend to co-occur in the 120 or so validation repertoires.

In this sample, this clone turned up a few times. Antigen unknown. This CDR3 has 20 amino acids. The germline CDR1 and CDR2 sequences are MDHEN and SYDVKM. V shed 0 bases, J shed 0 bases, and the junction held 12 bases outside the gene matches. Repertoires were generated with immunoSEQ multiplex PCR, while TCRdb's copy carries only in-frame clones and drops some. This table holds about 200,000 clones, 70% to 90% found once. The source of this sequence is a woman aged 18 to 35 in good health and CMV-seronegative. The specimen was PBMCs. The V and J genes are TRBV28 and TRBJ1-1; 11 positions agree with TRBD1. The chain's CDR3 is CASSLWEPQGQGVVNTEAFF. CDR3 in DNA: TGTGCCAGCAGTTTATGGGAACCCCAGGGACAGGGGGTGGTGAACACTGAAGCTTTCTTT.